These 28 T cell receptor beta chains share one sample of origin, sequenced in a study of T cells in Graves' hyperthyroidism and ophthalmopathy. Amplified TCR beta CDR3 regions came from RNA transcripts. A set of HTBI primers served as the primers for a first-round RT-PCR of the TCR CDR3. TCRdb ran MiXCR on the multiplex PCR reads and lists one entry per CDR3 protein. The repertoire holds about 500,000 distinct CDR3 sequences, with more than 15% as singletons. Sequenced: blood. The receptor set was obtained from a woman between 18 and 29 years old with Graves' ophthalmopathy.

This clonotype was seen many times. The rearrangement joins TRBV20-1 to TRBJ2-7; TRBD1 matches at 10 bases. Germline values: CDR1 DFQATT, CDR2 SNEGSKA (reference sequence). The CDR3 is 13 residues long. J was trimmed by 6 bases and V by 4 bases; bases with no gene match: 6. For the CDR3, the DNA is TGCAGTGCTAAAATGGGACAGGGGCTCGAGCAGTACTTC. Protein sequence: CSAKMGQGLEQYF.

This clonotype was found many times. The chain combines TRBV28 with TRBJ2-2, with 7 bases that match TRBD1. The CDR3 extends over 15 amino acids. V was clipped by 3 bases and J by 3 bases; unmatched bases: 4. Germline-derived CDR1 and CDR2 are MDHEN and SYDVKM. CDR3 DNA sequence: TGTGCCAGCAGTTTGAGGGGGCTTCACACCGGGGAGCTGTTTTTT. Amino acid sequence: CASSLRGLHTGELFF.

This clonotype was observed many times. V is TRBV30 and J is TRBJ2-3; 15 bases are shared with TRBD2. Germline V lookup: CDR1 GTSNPN, CDR2 SVGIG (reference sequence). V trimming: 2 bases; J trimming: 5 bases; junction bases outside the gene matches: 2. The CDR3 has 15 residues. The CDR3 coding sequence is TGTGCCTGGAGTTGGACTAGCGGGAGGGAAGATACGCAGTATTTT. It yields the protein CAWSWTSGREDTQYF.

This CDR3 is CASSQDRASLGEQFF. Here the CDR3 DNA reads TGTGCCAGTAGCCAGGACAGGGCAAGCCTCGGTGAGCAGTTCTTC. The chain couples TRBV19 to TRBJ2-1; 8 positions agree with TRBD1. Germline V lookup: CDR1 LNHDA, CDR2 SQIVND (reference sequence). This CDR3 comprises 15 residues. V shed 6 bases, J shed 9 bases, and the junction held 13 bases outside the gene matches.

V gene TRBV27 combines with J gene TRBJ1-5; D is unclear. V lost 2 bases and J lost 5, with 10 bases in between. Looked up from germline, CDR1 is MNHEY and CDR2 is SMNVEV (reference sequence). This CDR3 contains 14 residues. In nucleotides, the CDR3 is TGTGCCAGCAGTTTAACCTCGGCAGATCAGCCCCAGCATTTT. Amino acid sequence: CASSLTSADQPQHF.

This clonotype was seen repeatedly, ten times or more. V is TRBV7-9 and J is TRBJ2-3, with 12 bases identical to TRBD2. The CDR3 has 17 amino acids. From germline, CDR1 is SEHNR and CDR2 FQNEAQ (reference sequence). V lost 5 bases and J lost 6; bases outside the gene matches: 12. CDR3 nucleotides: TGTGCCAGCAGCCGCTGGACTAGCGGGAAAACGGGGGATACGCAGTATTTT. It is translated as CASSRWTSGKTGDTQYF.

This clonotype was found many times. V is TRBV7-9 and J is TRBJ2-7; possible D gene TRBD1, 5 bases. CDR1 and CDR2 (germline): SEHNR, FQNEAQ (reference sequence). The CDR3 totals 14 residues. V was clipped by 5 bases and J by 2 bases, with 13 bases between them. CDR3 nucleotide sequence: TGTGCCAGCAGCCTCCCCAGGGATCCCTACGAGCAGTACTTC. This sequence encodes CASSLPRDPYEQYF.

This clonotype has only a few counts. The CDR3 reads CASSQGQTNGGYTF. CDR3 DNA sequence: TGTGCCAGCAGCCAAGGACAGACCAACGGGGGCTACACCTTC. This chain connects TRBV11-2 to TRBJ1-2; D perhaps matches TRBD1 (6 bases). There are 14 residues in the CDR3. V gave up 5 bases and J gave up 8 bases, with 18 bases separating them. The germline gives CDR1 SGHAT, CDR2 FQNNGV. The complete variable domain, with remaining parts taken from reference TRBV11-2 and TRBJ1-2, reads EAGVAQSPRYKIIEKRQSVAFWCNPISGHATLYWYQQILGQGPKLLIQFQNNGVVDDSQLPKDRFSAERLKGVDSTLKIQPAKLEDSAVYLCASSQGQTNGGYTFGSGTRLTVV.

The sample holds many counts of this clonotype. This chain uses TRBV30 with TRBJ1-1, with D uncertain. Germline CDR1 is GTSNPN and CDR2 is SVGIG (reference sequence). V was shortened by 8 bases and J by 1 base, with 14 bases between the two germline ends. The CDR3 runs 13 residues. The CDR3 sequence is CAGHTMGNTEAFF. DNA for the CDR3: TGTGCCGGCCACACCATGGGGAACACTGAAGCTTTCTTT.

This clonotype was seen at least ten times. V gene TRBV4-1 combines with J gene TRBJ2-7; D remains ambiguous. The germline gives CDR1 MGHRA, CDR2 YSYEKL. The CDR3 spans 14 residues. V was shortened by 0 bases and J by 5 bases, with 11 bases between the two germline ends. The CDR3 loop reads CASSQDLQRDEQYF. The CDR3 bases are TGCGCCAGCAGCCAAGATCTGCAGAGAGACGAGCAGTACTTC.

This clonotype was detected many times. The J gene is TRBJ1-3, the V gene TRBV3-1; D might be TRBD1 (5 bases). V was cut by 1 base and J by 0 bases, with 10 bases left in between. Germline CDR1 LGHDT, CDR2 YNNKEL (reference sequence). This CDR3 has 16 residues. The CDR3 protein is CASSQGVQDSGNTIYF. CDR3 DNA sequence: TGTGCCAGCAGCCAAGGTGTACAGGACTCTGGAAACACCATATATTTT. Filled out from reference TRBV3-1 and TRBJ1-3, the complete variable domain reads DTAVSQTPKYLVTQMGNDKSIKCEQNLGHDTMYWYKQDSKKFLKIMFSYNNKELIINETVPNRFSPKSPDKAHLNLHINSLELGDSAVYFCASSQGVQDSGNTIYFGEGSWLTVV.

This clonotype was counted ten times or more. This chain joins TRBV14 and TRBJ1-6; D perhaps matches TRBD1 (5 bases). V was pared by 0 bases and J by 11 bases, with 8 bases between. The V gene's germline CDR1 is SGHDN and CDR2 FVKESK. This CDR3 spans 13 amino acids. The CDR3 nucleotides are TGTGCCAGCAGCCAAGACGGGGGGACACCCCTCCACTTT. Translating gives CASSQDGGTPLHF.

For this clonotype: This may come from a read error, since a much larger clone is one base off. This chain connects TRBV20-1 to TRBJ2-7; D is uncertain. The V end lost 8 bases, the J end lost 0 bases, and 14 bases lay between the germline ends. The CDR3 is made up of 13 amino acids. Germline V gene lookup returns CDR1 DFQATT and CDR2 SNEGSKA (reference sequence). CDR3 nucleotide sequence: TGCAGTAATACTGATCATAGCTCCTACGAGCAGTACTTC. This translates into CSNTDHSSYEQYF.

This clonotype was seen ten or more times. The rearrangement joins TRBV20-1 to TRBJ2-3, with 7 bases fitting TRBD2. J lost 2 bases, V lost 0 bases, and 5 bases had no gene match. The CDR3 is made up of 15 amino acids. Germline lookup yields CDR1 DFQATT and CDR2 SNEGSKA (reference sequence). CDR3 protein: CSARDTRGVTDTQYF. The CDR3 region has the DNA TGCAGTGCTAGAGATACCCGGGGGGTCACAGATACGCAGTATTTT.

This clonotype was seen ten or more times. The chain is built from TRBV12-3 or TRBV12-4 and TRBJ1-3, with a possible D match to TRBD1 (5 bases). The CDR3 runs 15 residues. V was clipped by 6 bases and J by 4 bases, with 16 bases between them. In DNA, the CDR3 is TGTGCCAGCAGCCTCCGCCAGGGAGGAGGAAACACCATATATTTT. It translates to CASSLRQGGGNTIYF.

This clonotype has ten or more counts. The CDR3 DNA sequence: TGCAGTGCTACCGCACGGGGGGTTCTATCACCCCTCCACTTT. The encoded protein is CSATARGVLSPLHF. V usage is TRBV20-1 and J usage is TRBJ1-6; D is perhaps TRBD1 (5 bases). The CDR3 extends over 14 amino acids. Per the germline V gene, CDR1 is DFQATT and CDR2 is SNEGSKA (reference sequence). V lost 4 bases and J lost 10, with 17 bases in between.

This clonotype was counted many times. V gene TRBV3-1 combines with J gene TRBJ1-1; D remains unclear. The V gene's germline CDR1 is LGHDT and CDR2 YNNKEL (reference sequence). Trimming shortened V by 0 bases and J by 1 base, and 6 bases separated the two germline ends. The CDR3 covers 14 residues. This chain's CDR3 is CASSQDLENTEAFF. CDR3 DNA: TGTGCCAGCAGCCAAGATTTAGAGAACACTGAAGCTTTCTTT.

There are many counts of this clonotype. The chain joins TRBV27 to TRBJ2-7, with D possibly being TRBD1 (6 bases). V lost 3 bases to trimming and J lost 7 bases, with 13 bases between them. Germline CDR1 and CDR2: MNHEY and SMNVEV (reference sequence). This CDR3 is 13 amino acids long. The CDR3 here is CASSLTGSLEQYF. CDR3 DNA sequence: TGTGCCAGCAGTTTGACAGGTTCGCTGGAGCAGTACTTC.

This clonotype showed up many times. The rearrangement uses TRBV7-2 and TRBJ2-4; 7 bases map to TRBD2. CDR1 is SGHTA, CDR2 FQGNSA, per germline. The CDR3 spans 14 residues. Trimming removed 0 bases from V and 6 bases from J; junction bases left unmatched: 2. This chain's CDR3 is CASSLAAGANIQYF. DNA for the CDR3: TGTGCCAGCAGCTTAGCGGCGGGAGCAAACATTCAGTACTTC.

The sample holds many counts of this clonotype. The chain links TRBV28 to TRBJ2-7, with D possibly being TRBD1 or TRBD2 (5 bases each). The V end was cut by 2 bases, the J end by 5 bases, with 19 bases between. The CDR3 is 16 residues long. Germline CDR1 and CDR2: MDHEN and SYDVKM. The CDR3 DNA follows: TGTGCCAGCAGTTTAGGGTTGGGGACGGTTTTCCACGAGCAGTACTTC. This sequence encodes CASSLGLGTVFHEQYF.

J is TRBJ1-1 and V is TRBV10-3; D might be TRBD1 (5 bases). Trimming took 3 bases from V and 1 from J, leaving 9 bases between them. Germline V gene lookup returns CDR1 ENHRY and CDR2 SYGVKD. This CDR3 comprises 14 residues. The CDR3 DNA reads TGTGCCATCAGTGAAAAGCAGGGGAACACTGAAGCTTTCTTT. Translating it yields CAISEKQGNTEAFF.

CDR3 in amino acids: CSARDLGLAAYNEQFF. In nucleotides, the CDR3 is TGCAGTGCTAGAGATCTCGGGCTAGCGGCCTACAATGAGCAGTTCTTC. The chain combines TRBV20-1 with TRBJ2-1; 7 nucleotides match TRBD2. With 0 bases clipped from V and 2 bases from J, the junction kept 7 bases outside the gene matches. CDR1 is DFQATT and CDR2 is SNEGSKA in the germline V gene (reference sequence). The CDR3 contains 16 residues.

This clonotype was found many times. This chain uses TRBV11-2 with TRBJ1-1; D is undetermined. From germline, CDR1 is SGHAT and CDR2 FQNNGV. V was shortened by 1 base and J by 0 bases, with 6 bases between the two germline ends. CDR3 length equals 14 residues. The CDR3 sequence: CASSLGHLNTEAFF. The CDR3 nucleotides read TGTGCCAGCAGCTTAGGGCACCTGAACACTGAAGCTTTCTTT.

Of note for this clonotype: This could be a read error, since a much larger clone is one nucleotide away. This rearrangement joins TRBV7-2 to TRBJ1-1; 12 nucleotides line up with TRBD1. The CDR3 totals 15 residues. Looked up from germline, CDR1 is SGHTA and CDR2 is FQGNSA. Unmatched junction bases numbered 7, after V lost 7 bases and J lost 4 bases. CDR3 protein: CTSIRDRGRSTEAFF. In DNA, the CDR3 is TGTACCAGCATCCGGGACAGGGGGCGGAGCACTGAAGCTTTCTTT. The variable domain in full, completed from reference TRBV7-2 and TRBJ1-1, reads GAGVSQSPSNKVTEKGKDVELRCDPISGHTALYWYRQSLGQGLEFLIYFQGNSAPDKSGLPSDRFSAERTGGSVSTLTIQRTQQEDSAVYLCTSIRDRGRSTEAFFGQGTRLTVV.

In this sample, this clonotype turned up many times. The genes are TRBV5-1 and TRBJ2-7; D gene unclear. The CDR3 contains 13 residues. Trimming cost V 1 base and J 6 bases, with 11 bases left between them. CDR1 is SGHRS and CDR2 is YFSETQ in the germline V gene. DNA of the CDR3: TGCGCCAGCAGCTTGCAACCGGTTACCGAGCAGTACTTC. It specifies CASSLQPVTEQYF.

The chain links TRBV5-1 to TRBJ2-5; TRBD1 matches at 9 bases. This CDR3 spans 15 amino acids. V was pared by 2 bases and J by 4 bases, with 6 bases of the junction left unmatched. Per germline, CDR1 SGHRS and CDR2 YFSETQ. In DNA form, the CDR3 reads TGCGCCAGCAGCTTCACAGGGGGCGGAGGAGAGACCCAGTACTTC. Its translation: CASSFTGGGGETQYF.

This clonotype was seen repeatedly, ten times or more. V and J are TRBV28 and TRBJ2-7, with D perhaps assigned TRBD1 or TRBD2 (5 bases each). The ends were cut back, 3 bases at V and 5 bases at J, with 14 bases in the middle. This CDR3 is built from 14 residues. CDR1 is MDHEN and CDR2 is SYDVKM in the germline V gene. The chain's CDR3 is CASSFRRESNEQYF. CDR3 DNA: TGTGCCAGCAGTTTCCGCAGGGAGTCCAACGAGCAGTACTTC.

At least ten counts were recorded for this clonotype. The V and J genes are TRBV15 and TRBJ2-7, with D possibly being TRBD2 (6 bases). Deletions cut 1 base from V and 2 bases from J, with 12 bases between. Germline V gene data show CDR1 as LNHNV and CDR2 as YYDKDF (reference sequence). The CDR3 loop spans 15 amino acids. CDR3 loop: CATSRGGTATYEQYF. The CDR3 DNA reads as TGTGCCACCAGCAGAGGCGGGACCGCTACCTACGAGCAGTACTTC.